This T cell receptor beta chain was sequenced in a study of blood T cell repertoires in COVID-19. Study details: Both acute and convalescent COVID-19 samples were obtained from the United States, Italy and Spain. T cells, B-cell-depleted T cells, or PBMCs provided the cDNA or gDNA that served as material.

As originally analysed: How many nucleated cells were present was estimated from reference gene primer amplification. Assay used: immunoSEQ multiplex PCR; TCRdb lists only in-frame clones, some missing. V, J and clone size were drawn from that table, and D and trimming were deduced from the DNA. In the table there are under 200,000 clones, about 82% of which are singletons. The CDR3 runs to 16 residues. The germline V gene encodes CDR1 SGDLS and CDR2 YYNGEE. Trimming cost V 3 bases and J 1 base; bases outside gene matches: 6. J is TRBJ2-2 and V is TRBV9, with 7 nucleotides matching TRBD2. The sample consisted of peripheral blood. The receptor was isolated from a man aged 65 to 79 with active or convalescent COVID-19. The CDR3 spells CASSARGDLNTGELFF. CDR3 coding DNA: TGTGCCAGCAGCGCCCGGGGGGACCTGAACACCGGGGAGCTGTTTTTT.